This T cell receptor (beta chain) emerged from a study of T cell changes during pregnancy in multiple sclerosis. The method was immunoSEQ multiplex PCR; TCRdb's version includes in-frame clones alone and lacks a portion of them. The sample contains about 50,000 clones, over 80% of which appear only once. The V gene's germline CDR1 is SGHRS and CDR2 YFSETQ. V dropped 4 bases and J dropped 7; count of bases not matched to a gene: 13. This CDR3 has 16 residues. The source material was CD4+ T cells from peripheral blood mononuclear cells, sampled after pregnancy. The chain joins TRBV5-1 to TRBJ2-1, with TRBD2 matching 8 bases. This clonotype was sampled from a female donor with multiple sclerosis, enrolled in a pregnancy study. The CDR3 is CASSPRAGGVVNEQFF. CDR3 sequence (DNA): TGCGCCAGCAGCCCCCGGGCGGGAGGCGTTGTTAATGAGCAGTTCTTC.